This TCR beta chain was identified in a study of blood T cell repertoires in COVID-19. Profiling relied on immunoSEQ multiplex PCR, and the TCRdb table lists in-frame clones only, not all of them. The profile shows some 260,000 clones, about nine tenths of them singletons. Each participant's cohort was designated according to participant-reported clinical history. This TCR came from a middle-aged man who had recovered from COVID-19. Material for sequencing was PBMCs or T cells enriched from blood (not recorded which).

This chain's CDR3 is CASSSRTSGTETQYF. In DNA, the CDR3 is TGCGCCAGCAGCTCGAGGACTAGCGGGACGGAGACCCAGTACTTC. The chain has TRBV5-1 and TRBJ2-5; 12 bases agree with TRBD2. The trim removed 3 bases at V and 5 bases at J, leaving 5 bases unmatched. The germline gives CDR1 SGHRS, CDR2 YFSETQ. The CDR3 consists of 15 residues.